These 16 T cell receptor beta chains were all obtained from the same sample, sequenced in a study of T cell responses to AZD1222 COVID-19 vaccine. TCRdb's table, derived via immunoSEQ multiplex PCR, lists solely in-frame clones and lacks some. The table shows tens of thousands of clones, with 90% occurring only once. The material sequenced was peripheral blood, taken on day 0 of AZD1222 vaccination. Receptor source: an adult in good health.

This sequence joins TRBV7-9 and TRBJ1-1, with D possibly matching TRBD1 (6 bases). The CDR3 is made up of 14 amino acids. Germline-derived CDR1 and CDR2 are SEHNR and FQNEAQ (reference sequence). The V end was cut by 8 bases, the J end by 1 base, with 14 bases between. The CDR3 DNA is TGTGCCAGCGAACGTGGACAGTCGAACACTGAAGCTTTCTTT. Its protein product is CASERGQSNTEAFF.

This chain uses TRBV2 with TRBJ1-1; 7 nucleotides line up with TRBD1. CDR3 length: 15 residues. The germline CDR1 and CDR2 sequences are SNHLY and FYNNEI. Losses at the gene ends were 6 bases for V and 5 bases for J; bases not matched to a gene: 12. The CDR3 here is CASRGGGGEKTEAFF. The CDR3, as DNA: TGTGCCAGCAGGGGAGGAGGGGGCGAAAAAACTGAAGCTTTCTTT.

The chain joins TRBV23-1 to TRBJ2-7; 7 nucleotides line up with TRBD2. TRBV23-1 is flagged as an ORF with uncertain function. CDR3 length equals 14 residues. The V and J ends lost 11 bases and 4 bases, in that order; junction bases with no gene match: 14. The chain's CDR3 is CARTPREVGYEQYF. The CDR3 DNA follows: TGCGCCCGCACTCCCCGGGAGGTGGGGTACGAGCAGTACTTC.

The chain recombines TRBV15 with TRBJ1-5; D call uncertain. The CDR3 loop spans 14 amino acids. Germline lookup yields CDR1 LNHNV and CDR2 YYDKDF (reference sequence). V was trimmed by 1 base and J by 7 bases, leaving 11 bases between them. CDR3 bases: TGTGCCACCAGCAGAGTGGAGGGAACCCAGCCCCAGCATTTT. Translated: CATSRVEGTQPQHF. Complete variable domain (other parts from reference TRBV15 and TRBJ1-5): DAMVIQNPRYQVTQFGKPVTLSCSQTLNHNVMYWYQQKSSQAPKLLFHYYDKDFNNEADTPDNFQSRRPNTSFCFLDIRSPGLGDTAMYLCATSRVEGTQPQHFGDGTRLSIL.

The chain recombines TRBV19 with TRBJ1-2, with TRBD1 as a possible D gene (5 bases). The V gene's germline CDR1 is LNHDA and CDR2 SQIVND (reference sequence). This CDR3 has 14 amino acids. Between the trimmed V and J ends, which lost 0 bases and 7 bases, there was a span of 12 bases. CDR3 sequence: CASSIDVRAFGYTF. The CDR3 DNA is TGTGCCAGTAGTATAGATGTCAGGGCCTTTGGCTACACCTTC.

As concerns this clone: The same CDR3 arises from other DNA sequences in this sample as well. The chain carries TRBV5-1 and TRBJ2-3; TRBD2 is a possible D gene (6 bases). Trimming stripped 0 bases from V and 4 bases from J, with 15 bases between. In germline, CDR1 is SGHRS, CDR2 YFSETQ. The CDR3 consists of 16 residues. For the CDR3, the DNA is TGCGCCAGCAGCTTGGGCGGGACCCACGGGGCAGATACGCAGTATTTT. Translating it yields CASSLGGTHGADTQYF.

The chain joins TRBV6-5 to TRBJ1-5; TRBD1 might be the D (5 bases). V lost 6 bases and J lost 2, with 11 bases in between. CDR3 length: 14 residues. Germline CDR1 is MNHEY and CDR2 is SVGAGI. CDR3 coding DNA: TGTGCCAGCAGGACCAGGGCCGGCAATCAGCCCCAGCATTTT. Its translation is CASRTRAGNQPQHF.

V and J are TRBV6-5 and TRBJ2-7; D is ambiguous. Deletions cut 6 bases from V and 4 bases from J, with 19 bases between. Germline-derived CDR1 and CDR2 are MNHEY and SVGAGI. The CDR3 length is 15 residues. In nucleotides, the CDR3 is TGTGCCAGCAGGCGCTCCAGTTTGGGGTTTTACGAGCAGTACTTC. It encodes CASRRSSLGFYEQYF.

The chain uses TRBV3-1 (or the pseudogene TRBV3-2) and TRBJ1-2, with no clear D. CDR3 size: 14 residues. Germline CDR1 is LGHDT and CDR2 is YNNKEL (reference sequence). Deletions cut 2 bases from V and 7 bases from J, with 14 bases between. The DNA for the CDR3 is TGTGCCAGCAGCCAAATGGGAGGGATTGCTGGCTACACCTTC. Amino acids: CASSQMGGIAGYTF.

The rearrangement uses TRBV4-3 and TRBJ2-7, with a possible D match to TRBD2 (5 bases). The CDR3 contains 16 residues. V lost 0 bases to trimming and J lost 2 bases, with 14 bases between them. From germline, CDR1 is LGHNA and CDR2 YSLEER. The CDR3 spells CASSQEGPARAYEQYF. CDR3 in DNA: TGCGCCAGCAGCCAAGAAGGCCCAGCGAGGGCCTACGAGCAGTACTTC.

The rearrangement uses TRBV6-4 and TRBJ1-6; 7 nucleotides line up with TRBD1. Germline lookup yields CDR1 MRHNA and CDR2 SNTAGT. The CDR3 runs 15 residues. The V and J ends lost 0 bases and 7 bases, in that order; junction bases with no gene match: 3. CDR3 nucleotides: TGTGCCAGCAGTGACTCGTTACAGGGGAATTCACCCCTCCACTTT. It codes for CASSDSLQGNSPLHF.

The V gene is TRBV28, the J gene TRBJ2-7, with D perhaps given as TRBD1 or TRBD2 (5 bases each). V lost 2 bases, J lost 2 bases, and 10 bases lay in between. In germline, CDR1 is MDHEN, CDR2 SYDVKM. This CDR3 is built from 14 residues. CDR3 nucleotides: TGTGCCAGCAGTTTAGGGGGTACCACCTACGAGCAGTACTTC. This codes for CASSLGGTTYEQYF.

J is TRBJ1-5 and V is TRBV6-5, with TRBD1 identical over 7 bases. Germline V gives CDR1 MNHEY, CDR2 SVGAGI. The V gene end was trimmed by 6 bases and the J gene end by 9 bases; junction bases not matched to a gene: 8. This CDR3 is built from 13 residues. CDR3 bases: TGTGCCAGCAGGTACAACAGGGGCTGGCCCCAGCATTTT. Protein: CASRYNRGWPQHF.

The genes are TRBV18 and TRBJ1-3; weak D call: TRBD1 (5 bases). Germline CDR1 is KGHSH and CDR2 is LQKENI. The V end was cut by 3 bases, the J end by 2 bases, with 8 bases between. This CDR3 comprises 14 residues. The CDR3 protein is CASSPTRAGNTIYF. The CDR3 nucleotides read TGTGCCAGCTCACCGACCAGGGCTGGAAACACCATATATTTT. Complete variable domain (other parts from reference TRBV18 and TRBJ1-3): NAGVMQNPRHLVRRRGQEARLRCSPMKGHSHVYWYRQLPEEGLKFMVYLQKENIIDESGMPKERFSAEFPKEGPSILRIQQVVRGDSAAYFCASSPTRAGNTIYFGEGSWLTVV.

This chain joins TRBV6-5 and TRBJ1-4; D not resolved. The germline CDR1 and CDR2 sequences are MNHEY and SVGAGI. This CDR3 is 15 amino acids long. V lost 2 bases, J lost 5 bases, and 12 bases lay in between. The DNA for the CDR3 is TGTGCCAGCAGTTACGATGGGTTGGGGAATGAAAAACTGTTTTTT. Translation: CASSYDGLGNEKLFF.

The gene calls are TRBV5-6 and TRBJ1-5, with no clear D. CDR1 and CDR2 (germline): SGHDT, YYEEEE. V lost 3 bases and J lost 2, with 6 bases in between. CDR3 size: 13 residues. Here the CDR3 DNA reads TGTGCCAGCAGCTCGGAGGGCAATCAGCCCCAGCATTTT. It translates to CASSSEGNQPQHF.